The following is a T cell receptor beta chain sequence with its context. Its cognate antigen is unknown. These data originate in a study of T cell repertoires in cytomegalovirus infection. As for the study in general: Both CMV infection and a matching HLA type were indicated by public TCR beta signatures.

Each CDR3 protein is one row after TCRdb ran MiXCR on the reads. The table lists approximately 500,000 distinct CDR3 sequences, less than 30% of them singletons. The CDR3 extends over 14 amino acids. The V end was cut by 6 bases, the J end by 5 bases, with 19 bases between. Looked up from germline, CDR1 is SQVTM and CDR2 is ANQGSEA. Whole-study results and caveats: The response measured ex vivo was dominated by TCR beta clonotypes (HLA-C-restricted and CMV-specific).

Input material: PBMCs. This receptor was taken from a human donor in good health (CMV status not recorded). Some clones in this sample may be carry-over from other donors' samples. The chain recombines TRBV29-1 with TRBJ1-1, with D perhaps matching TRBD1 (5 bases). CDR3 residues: CSVLLPGGGTEAFF. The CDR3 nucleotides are TGCAGCGTGCTCTTACCGGGGGGAGGGACTGAAGCTTTCTTT.